This TCR beta chain is drawn from a study of low-dose radiotherapy and immunotherapy resistance in tumors. At the level of the study: Every six weeks patients received intravenous ipilimumab 1 mg/kg, and every two weeks they received intravenous nivolumab 240 mg. At a dose of 200 mg/m2, intravenous cyclophosphamide was given every two weeks, one day before radiation and immunotherapy.

The germline V gene encodes CDR1 LNHDA and CDR2 SQIVND (reference sequence). Trimming at V came to 5 bases and at J to 3 bases, leaving 10 bases not matched to a gene. This CDR3 has 15 residues. TRAV- and TRBV-specific primers primed first-strand cDNA, covering alpha and beta chains. With a V-primer adapter and a constant-region primer, TCRs were amplified for roughly 18 PCR cycles. The mRNA that was isolated underwent amplification by in vitro transcription. TCRdb recomputed calls from the reads with MiXCR, one row per CDR3 protein. Among 40,000 or so distinct CDR3 sequences listed, 25% to 30% were seen once. This clonotype was observed many times. The time point: after trial treatment. Treatment specified: LDRT plus nivolumab, ipilimumab, low-dose cyclophosphamide and aspirin (RACIN trial). Qualifying patients carried advanced solid tumors devoid of tumor-infiltrating lymphocytes.

This chain connects TRBV19 to TRBJ2-7; 7 nucleotides match TRBD1. This sequence originates from a male donor with prostate cancer. The material sequenced was PBMCs, taken after low-dose radiotherapy plus immunotherapy. In DNA form, the CDR3 reads TGTGCCAGTAGTGTCGACGGACAGGTTTACTACGAGCAGTACTTC. Protein sequence: CASSVDGQVYYEQYF.